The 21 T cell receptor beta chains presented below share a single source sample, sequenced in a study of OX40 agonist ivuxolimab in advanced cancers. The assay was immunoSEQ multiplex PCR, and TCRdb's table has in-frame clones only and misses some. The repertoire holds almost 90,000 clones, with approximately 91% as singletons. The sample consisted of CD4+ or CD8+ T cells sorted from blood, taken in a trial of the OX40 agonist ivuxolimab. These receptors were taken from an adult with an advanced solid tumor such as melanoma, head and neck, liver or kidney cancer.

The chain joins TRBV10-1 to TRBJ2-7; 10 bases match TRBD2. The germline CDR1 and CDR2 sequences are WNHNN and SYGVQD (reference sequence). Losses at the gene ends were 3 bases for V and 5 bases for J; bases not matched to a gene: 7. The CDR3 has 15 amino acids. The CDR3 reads CASSDGAGGPHEQYF. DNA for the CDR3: TGCGCCAGCAGTGATGGAGCGGGAGGGCCCCACGAGCAGTACTTC.

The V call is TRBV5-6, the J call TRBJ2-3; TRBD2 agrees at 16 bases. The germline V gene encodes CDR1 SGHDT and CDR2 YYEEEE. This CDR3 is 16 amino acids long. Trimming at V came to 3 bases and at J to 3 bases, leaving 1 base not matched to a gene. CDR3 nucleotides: TGTGCCAGCAGCTCGGGACTAGCGGGGGGGACAGATACGCAGTATTTT. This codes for CASSSGLAGGTDTQYF.

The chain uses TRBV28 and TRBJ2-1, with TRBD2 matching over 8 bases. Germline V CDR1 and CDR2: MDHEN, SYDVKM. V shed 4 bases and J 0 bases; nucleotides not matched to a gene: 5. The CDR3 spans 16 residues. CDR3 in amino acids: CASSSPGGASYNEQFF. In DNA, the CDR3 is TGTGCCAGCAGTTCCCCCGGGGGGGCCTCCTACAATGAGCAGTTCTTC. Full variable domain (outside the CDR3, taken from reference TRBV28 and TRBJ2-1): DVKVTQSSRYLVKRTGEKVFLECVQDMDHENMFWYRQDPGLGLRLIYFSYDVKMKEKGDIPEGYSVSREKKERFSLILESASTNQTSMYLCASSSPGGASYNEQFFGPGTRLTVL.

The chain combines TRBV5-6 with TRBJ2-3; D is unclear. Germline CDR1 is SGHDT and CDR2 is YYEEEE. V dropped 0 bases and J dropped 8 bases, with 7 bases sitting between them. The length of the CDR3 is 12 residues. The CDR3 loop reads CASSLAAITQYF. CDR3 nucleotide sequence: TGTGCCAGCAGCTTGGCTGCCATTACGCAGTATTTT.

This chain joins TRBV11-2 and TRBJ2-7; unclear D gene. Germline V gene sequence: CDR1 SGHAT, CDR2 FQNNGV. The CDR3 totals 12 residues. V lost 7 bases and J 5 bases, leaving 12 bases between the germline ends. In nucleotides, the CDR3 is TGTGCCAGCAACTCACAGATCGACGAGCAGTACTTC. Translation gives CASNSQIDEQYF.

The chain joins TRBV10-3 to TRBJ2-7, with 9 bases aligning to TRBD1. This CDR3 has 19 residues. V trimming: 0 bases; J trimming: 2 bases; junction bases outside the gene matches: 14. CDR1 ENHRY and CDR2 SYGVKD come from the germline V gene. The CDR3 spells CAISESAGLTGTGPYEQYF. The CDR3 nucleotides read TGTGCCATCAGTGAGTCTGCGGGTTTAACCGGGACAGGGCCCTACGAGCAGTACTTC.

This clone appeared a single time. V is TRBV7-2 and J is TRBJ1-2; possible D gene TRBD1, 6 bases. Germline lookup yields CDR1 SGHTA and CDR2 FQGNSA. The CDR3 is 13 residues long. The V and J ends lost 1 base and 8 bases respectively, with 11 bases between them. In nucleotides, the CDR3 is TGTGCCAGCAGCTTAGACAGGGAGGAGGGCTACACCTTC. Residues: CASSLDREEGYTF. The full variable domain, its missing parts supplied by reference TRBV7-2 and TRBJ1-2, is GAGVSQSPSNKVTEKGKDVELRCDPISGHTALYWYRQSLGQGLEFLIYFQGNSAPDKSGLPSDRFSAERTGGSVSTLTIQRTQQEDSAVYLCASSLDREEGYTFGSGTRLTVV.

The CDR3 DNA sequence: TGTGCCAGCAGCCAGCTTAGCGGGATTTACAATGAGCAGTTCTTC. As protein: CASSQLSGIYNEQFF. The chain joins TRBV7-8 to TRBJ2-1; 8 nucleotides align to TRBD2. There are 15 residues in the CDR3. Trimming took 5 bases from V and 4 from J; bases not matched to a gene: 7. Germline values: CDR1 SGHVS, CDR2 FQNEAQ.

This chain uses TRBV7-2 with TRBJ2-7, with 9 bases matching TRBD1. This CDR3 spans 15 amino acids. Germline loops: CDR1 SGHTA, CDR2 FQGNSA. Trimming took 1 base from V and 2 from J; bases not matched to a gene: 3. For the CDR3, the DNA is TGTGCCAGCAGCTTAGTCACAGGGGGCGCCTACGAGCAGTACTTC. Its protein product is CASSLVTGGAYEQYF.

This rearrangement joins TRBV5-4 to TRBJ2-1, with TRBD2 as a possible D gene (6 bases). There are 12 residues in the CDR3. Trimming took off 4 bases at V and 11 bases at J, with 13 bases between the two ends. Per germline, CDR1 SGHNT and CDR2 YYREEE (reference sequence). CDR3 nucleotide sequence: TGTGCCAGCAGCAACGGGACTCGAAAGCAGTTCTTC. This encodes CASSNGTRKQFF. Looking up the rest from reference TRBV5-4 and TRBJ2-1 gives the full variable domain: ETGVTQSPTHLIKTRGQQVTLRCSSQSGHNTVSWYQQALGQGPQFIFQYYREEENGRGNFPPRFSGLQFPNYSSELNVNALELDDSALYLCASSNGTRKQFFGPGTRLTVL.

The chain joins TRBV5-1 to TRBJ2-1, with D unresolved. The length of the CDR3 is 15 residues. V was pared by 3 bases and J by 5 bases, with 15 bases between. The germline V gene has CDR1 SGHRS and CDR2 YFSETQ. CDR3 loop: CASSWDTPADNEQFF. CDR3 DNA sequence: TGCGCCAGCAGCTGGGATACTCCCGCAGACAATGAGCAGTTCTTC.

CDR3 loop: CAWSVGQFTEAFF. The DNA for the CDR3 is TGTGCCTGGAGTGTGGGACAGTTCACTGAAGCTTTCTTT. This sequence joins TRBV30 and TRBJ1-1; 7 bases agree with TRBD1. Germline CDR1 reads GTSNPN; CDR2 reads SVGIG (reference sequence). Trimming cost V 0 bases and J 4 bases; bases outside gene matches: 2. The CDR3 consists of 13 residues. Looking up the rest from reference TRBV30 and TRBJ1-1 gives the full variable domain: SQTIHQWPATLVQPVGSPLSLECTVEGTSNPNLYWYRQAAGRGLQLLFYSVGIGQISSEVPQNLSASRPQDRQFILSSKKLLLSDSGFYLCAWSVGQFTEAFFGQGTRLTVV.

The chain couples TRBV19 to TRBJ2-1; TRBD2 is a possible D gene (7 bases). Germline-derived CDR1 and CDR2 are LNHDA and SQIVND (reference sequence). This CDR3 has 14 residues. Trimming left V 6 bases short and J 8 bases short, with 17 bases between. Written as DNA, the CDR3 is TGTGCCAGTAGCCGACCGGGGGGCTGGGATGAGCAGTTCTTC. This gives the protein CASSRPGGWDEQFF.

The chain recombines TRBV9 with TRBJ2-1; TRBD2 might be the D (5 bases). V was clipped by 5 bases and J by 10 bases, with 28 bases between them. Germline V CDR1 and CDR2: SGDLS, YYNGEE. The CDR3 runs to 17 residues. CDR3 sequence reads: CASSVGITGVESEEQFF. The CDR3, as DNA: TGTGCCAGCAGTGTCGGGATTACGGGCGTTGAGTCCGAGGAGCAGTTCTTC.

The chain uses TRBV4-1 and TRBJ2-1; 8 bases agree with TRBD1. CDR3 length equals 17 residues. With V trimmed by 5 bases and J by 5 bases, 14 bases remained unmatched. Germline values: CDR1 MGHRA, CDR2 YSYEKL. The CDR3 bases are TGCGCCAGCAGCTCGCACCCGGCAGGGGGCTCGGACAATGAGCAGTTCTTC. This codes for CASSSHPAGGSDNEQFF.

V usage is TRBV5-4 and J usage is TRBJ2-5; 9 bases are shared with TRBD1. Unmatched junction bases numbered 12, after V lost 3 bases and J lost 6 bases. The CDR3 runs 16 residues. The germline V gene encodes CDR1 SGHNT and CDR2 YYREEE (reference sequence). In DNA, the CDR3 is TGTGCCAGCAGCTCAGACCCCCCGACAGGGGGTAAGACCCAGTACTTC. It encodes CASSSDPPTGGKTQYF.

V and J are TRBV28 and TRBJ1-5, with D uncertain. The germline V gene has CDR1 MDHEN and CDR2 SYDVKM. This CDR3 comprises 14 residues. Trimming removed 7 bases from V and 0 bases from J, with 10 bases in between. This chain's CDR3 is CASNSFYSNQPQHF. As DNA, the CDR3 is TGTGCCAGCAACAGCTTTTATAGCAATCAGCCCCAGCATTTT.

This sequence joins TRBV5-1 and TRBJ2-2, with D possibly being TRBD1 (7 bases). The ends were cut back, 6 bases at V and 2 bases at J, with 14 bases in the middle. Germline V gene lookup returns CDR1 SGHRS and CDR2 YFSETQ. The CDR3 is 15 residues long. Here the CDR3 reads CASTPQGGNTGELFF. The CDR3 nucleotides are TGCGCCAGCACTCCCCAGGGGGGAAACACCGGGGAGCTGTTTTTT.

CDR3 DNA: TGTGCCAGCAGTCTAGCGGGGGGGCCTAGGCGCGAGCAGTACTTC. Amino acids: CASSLAGGPRREQYF. The chain couples TRBV2 to TRBJ2-7, with 12 bases identical to TRBD2. V was clipped by 5 bases and J by 6 bases; unmatched bases: 8. The V gene's germline CDR1 is SNHLY and CDR2 FYNNEI. This CDR3 is built from 15 residues. The variable domain in full, with the rest retrieved from reference TRBV2 and TRBJ2-7, is EPEVTQTPSHQVTQMGQEVILRCVPISNHLYFYWYRQILGQKVEFLVSFYNNEISEKSEIFDDQFSVERPDGSNFTLKIRSTKLEDSAMYFCASSLAGGPRREQYFGPGTRLTVT.

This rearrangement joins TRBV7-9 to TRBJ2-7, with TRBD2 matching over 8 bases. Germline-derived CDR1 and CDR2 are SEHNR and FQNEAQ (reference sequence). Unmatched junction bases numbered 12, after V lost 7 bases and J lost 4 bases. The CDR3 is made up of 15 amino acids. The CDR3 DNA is TGTGCCAGCACCGACACGGGGGGGTTGAGGTACGAGCAGTACTTC. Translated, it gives CASTDTGGLRYEQYF.

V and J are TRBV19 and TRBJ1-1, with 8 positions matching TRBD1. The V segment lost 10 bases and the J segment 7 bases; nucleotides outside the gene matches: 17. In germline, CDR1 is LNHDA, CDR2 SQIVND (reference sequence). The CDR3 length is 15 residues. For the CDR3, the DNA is TGTGCCACAAGACAACGACAGGGGCCCCGAAGTGAAGCTTTCTTT. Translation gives CATRQRQGPRSEAFF.